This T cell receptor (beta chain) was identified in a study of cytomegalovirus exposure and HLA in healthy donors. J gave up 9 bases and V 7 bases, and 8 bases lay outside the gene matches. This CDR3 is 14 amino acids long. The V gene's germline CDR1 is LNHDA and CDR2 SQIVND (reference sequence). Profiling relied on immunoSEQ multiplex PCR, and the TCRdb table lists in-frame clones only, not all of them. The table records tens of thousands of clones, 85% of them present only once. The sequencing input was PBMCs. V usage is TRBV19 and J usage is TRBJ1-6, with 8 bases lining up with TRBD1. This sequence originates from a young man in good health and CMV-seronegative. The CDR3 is CASTPQGGSSPLHF. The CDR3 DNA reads TGTGCCAGTACCCCACAGGGGGGGAGTTCACCCCTCCACTTT.